The entry below describes one T cell receptor beta chain. The antigen it recognizes is unknown. Within one base of it there is no much larger clone, and no base qualities were kept. The sample is drawn from a study of radiation and T cells in renal cell carcinoma (dated by TCRdb to about 2020). Broadly, across the study: The samples were drawn from a clinical trial, where primary renal cell carcinomas were treated with 15 Gy of stereotactic body radiation therapy and then removed by nephrectomy 4 weeks afterward. TCR beta sequencing covered roughly 53 samples in total, comprising roughly 25 tumors and approximately 27 peripheral blood samples. In the 40 to 55 samples combined, 4,016,671 unique CDR3 nucleotide sequences were found, encoding approximately 2,800,000 unique CDR3 amino acid sequences.

On the study overall, not on this receptor specifically: Tracking of blood repertoire dynamics stopped at roughly four weeks after treatment, with no follow-up past that point. In blood, the top tumor clonotypes increased from baseline to 2 weeks after radiation and then shrank by 4 weeks, which suggests a temporary expansion of tumor-resident clones. Because pretreatment tumor biopsies were not available, the study could not determine whether clonotypes were already present within the tumor at baseline. The single-armed trial design could not address effects of radiation dose or scheduling on the TCR repertoire.

TCR beta libraries were generated from genomic DNA with the immunoSEQ kit, following the manufacturer's recommendations. For library preparation, a first multiplex PCR was performed with proprietary primers, followed by a second PCR in which unique barcodes were added, and bead cleanups were performed after each round. A kit-provided positive control reaction and a negative control reaction were included in every sample batch. The final libraries were assessed on an Agilent 4200 TapeStation D1000 ScreenTape, pooled by volume, and quantified by qPCR. Sequencing ran on an Illumina NextSeq500 with a MidOutput 150-cycle cartridge, using 156 Read1 and 15 Index1 cycles with kit custom primers. The pooled library was loaded at approximately 1 pM, with a roughly 19% PhiX control spiked in. In the original analysis: The vendor-processed data were analyzed in R, and a clonotype was defined as all T cells that share the same CDR3 nucleotide sequence. In the clone abundance analyses, frequencies were normalized to the 10,000 most abundant clones in each sample. Before analysis, public T cell clones were removed, and these numbered fewer than five per sample on average. A difference in abundance of at least 32-fold between compartments was used to define tumor-enriched and baseline blood-enriched clonotypes. A beta-binomial differential abundance model was used to identify clonotypes that expanded or contracted between blood time points. The Baroni-Urbani and Buser coefficient was used to measure tumor-blood repertoire similarity, and groups were compared with two-tailed Wilcoxon tests in R. This is the immuneACCESS table as TCRdb keeps it, with only in-frame sequences that have V and J called. A part of the clones is gone; compared with another copy, unresolved V genes explain less than half, and the rest is unexplained. V and J calls and clone size come straight from that table; D and trimming were deduced from the DNA. This sample has about 150,000 clones in its table, and around nine tenths of those were observed once. 12% of the sample goes to the ten largest clones.

The CDR3, from cysteine to phenylalanine, totals 15 residues. Only the CDR3 region is kept as DNA, spanning 45 bases read in frame from base 1. From V the trimming removes 2 bases and from J it removes 1 base, while the gene matches leave 2 bases of the junction unaccounted for. CDR1 SGDLS and CDR2 YYNGEE are derived from the germline V gene. This specimen's time point label, interpreted: baseline pretreatment blood. The treatment or condition label on this specimen signifies: 15 Gy SBRT to primary tumor, nephrectomy 4 weeks later. To follow tumor-enriched clonotypes, peripheral blood was collected serially from radiation-treated patients at baseline and again at 2 weeks and 4 weeks after SBRT. Every patient had renal cell carcinoma of clear cell pathology. The QIAamp DNA Blood Mini Kit (Qiagen) was used to prepare genomic DNA for TCR sequencing. The analyses included only samples that passed all quality control checks.

The sequenced sample was blood, obtained from a patient whose treatment included radiotherapy and nephrectomy. Recombination linked TRBV9 to TRBJ2-5; TRBD2 aligns with 10 central bases. This TCR was recovered from a woman in her fifties or sixties with renal cell carcinoma. The DNA is TGTGCCAGCAGCGTTAGCGGGGGGACCCAAGAGACCCAGTACTTC. This codes for CASSVSGGTQETQYF.